This TCR beta chain was identified in a study of CD8 T cells in ankylosing spondylitis. Each TCR beta library was made by quantitative 5'-RACE that incorporated molecular barcodes. TCRdb reanalysed the 5' RACE reads using MiXCR and keeps one entry per CDR3 protein. The data show roughly 250,000 distinct CDR3 sequences, with around 7.8% seen just once and approximately 6.3% held by the top ten. There are 13 residues in the CDR3. V gave up 6 bases and J gave up 7 bases, with 13 bases separating them. Germline loops: CDR1 MNHEY, CDR2 SVGEGT. Study-wide results and limits: Certain motif variants had earlier been reported in reactive arthritis synovial fluid and blood. Among TCR beta sequences, a motif of roughly 8 highly homologous variants appeared characteristic of ankylosing spondylitis blood. The disease-linked clones had a CD8+ phenotype and low blood frequencies.

To note about this clonotype: Antigen specificity is unknown.

The sequencing input was blood, either unsorted or a sorted T cell fraction (not recorded which). The clonotype originates from a male donor with ankylosing spondylitis or in good health (not recorded which). This chain connects TRBV6-2 or TRBV6-3 to TRBJ2-1, with a possible D match to TRBD1 (6 bases). The CDR3 bases are TGTGCCAGCAGCCACGGGACAAATAATGAGCAGTTCTTC. Amino acids: CASSHGTNNEQFF.